What follows are 5 T cell receptor beta chains derived from one specimen sequenced in a study of T-cell reconstitution after alpha-beta-depleted transplantation in children. As it was prepared, the TCRbeta library received unique molecular identifiers. TCRdb re-derived calls from the PCR reads in MiXCR, one entry per CDR3 protein. This sample yields 550,000 to 600,000 distinct CDR3 sequences, of which 20% to 25% are seen a single time; 13% to 15% belongs to the top ten. This specimen consisted of PBMCs, mostly from graft donor cells, obtained 360 days after TCRalphabeta/CD19-depleted stem cell transplant. Receptors originate from a boy younger than two who had a stem cell transplant for acute myeloid leukemia, so the T cells may come from the graft donor.

This clonotype was seen only once. The chain uses TRBV5-1 and TRBJ2-5; tentative D call: TRBD2 (6 bases). Germline V gene data show CDR1 as SGHRS and CDR2 as YFSETQ. The CDR3 is 13 residues long. V was trimmed by 6 bases and J by 5 bases, leaving 14 bases between them. The CDR3 coding sequence is TGCGCCAGCAAGGAGGGGCCTCAGGAGACCCAGTACTTC. Its translation is CASKEGPQETQYF.

The V and J genes are TRBV4-1 and TRBJ2-5, with D tentatively TRBD2 (5 bases). The CDR3 extends over 14 amino acids. Per the germline V gene, CDR1 is MGHRA and CDR2 is YSYEKL. V shed 0 bases and J shed 6 bases, with 11 bases lying between them. CDR3 coding DNA: TGCGCCAGCAGCCAAGATGAAGGACTGCAGACCCAGTACTTC. It encodes CASSQDEGLQTQYF.

The chain employs TRBV20-1 and TRBJ2-7; D uncertain. V was shortened by 5 bases and J by 3 bases, with 8 bases between the two germline ends. The CDR3 sequence is 11 residues long. Germline V CDR1 and CDR2: DFQATT, SNEGSKA (reference sequence). CDR3 in amino acids: CSASTDYEQYF. In DNA, the CDR3 is TGCAGTGCTTCCACAGACTACGAGCAGTACTTC.

This clonotype appeared once. The chain links TRBV9 to TRBJ1-5; D possibly corresponds to TRBD1 (5 bases). This CDR3 spans 15 amino acids. The V end lost 3 bases, the J end lost 0 bases, and 10 bases lay between the germline ends. In germline, CDR1 is SGDLS, CDR2 YYNGEE. The CDR3 loop is CASSEGAGSNQPQHF. The CDR3 region has the DNA TGTGCCAGCAGCGAAGGGGCCGGTAGCAATCAGCCCCAGCATTTT.

The chain has TRBV20-1 and TRBJ1-6; TRBD1 might be the D (5 bases). The V and J ends lost 5 bases and 9 bases respectively, with 23 bases between them. CDR1 and CDR2 (germline): DFQATT, SNEGSKA (reference sequence). CDR3 length: 16 amino acids. This CDR3 is CSAGPMRQRGISPLHF. The CDR3 region has the DNA TGCAGTGCTGGCCCGATGAGGCAAAGGGGAATTTCACCCCTCCACTTT.